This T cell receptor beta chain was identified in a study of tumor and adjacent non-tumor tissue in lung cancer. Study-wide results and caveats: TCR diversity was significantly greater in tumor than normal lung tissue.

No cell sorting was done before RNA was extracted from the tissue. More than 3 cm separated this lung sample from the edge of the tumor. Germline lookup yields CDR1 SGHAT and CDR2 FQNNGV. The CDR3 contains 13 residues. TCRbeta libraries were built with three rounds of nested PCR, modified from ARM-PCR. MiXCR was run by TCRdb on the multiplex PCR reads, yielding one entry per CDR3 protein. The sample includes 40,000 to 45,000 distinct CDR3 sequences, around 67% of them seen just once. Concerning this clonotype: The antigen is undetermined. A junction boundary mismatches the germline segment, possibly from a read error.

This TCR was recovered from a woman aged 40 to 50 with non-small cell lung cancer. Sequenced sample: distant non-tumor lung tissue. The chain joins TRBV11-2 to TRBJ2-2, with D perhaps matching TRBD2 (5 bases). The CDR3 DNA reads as TGTGCCAGCAGCTTAGATGGCGCCGGGGAACTGTTTTTT. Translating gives CASSLDGAGELFF.